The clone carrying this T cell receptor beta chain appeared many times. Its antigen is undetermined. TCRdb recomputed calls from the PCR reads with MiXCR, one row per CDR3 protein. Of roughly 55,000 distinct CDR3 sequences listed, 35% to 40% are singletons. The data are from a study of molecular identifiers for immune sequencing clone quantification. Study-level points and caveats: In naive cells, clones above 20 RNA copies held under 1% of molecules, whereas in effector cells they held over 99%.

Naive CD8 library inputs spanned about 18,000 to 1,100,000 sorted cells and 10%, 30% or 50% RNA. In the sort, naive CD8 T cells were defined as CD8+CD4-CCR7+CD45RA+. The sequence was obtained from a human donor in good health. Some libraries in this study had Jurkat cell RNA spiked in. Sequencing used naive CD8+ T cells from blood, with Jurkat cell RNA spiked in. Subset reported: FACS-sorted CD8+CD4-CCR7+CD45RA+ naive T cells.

The CDR3 DNA follows: TGTGCCAGTGTACAGGGAGGGACCTACGAGCAGTACTTC. Protein sequence: CASVQGGTYEQYF. The genes are TRBV27 and TRBJ2-7; possible D gene TRBD2, 7 bases. CDR3 size: 13 residues. Per the germline V gene, CDR1 is MNHEY and CDR2 is SMNVEV (reference sequence). Trimming took 9 bases from V and 2 from J, leaving 14 bases between them.